Listed below are T cell receptor beta chains from one sample, sequenced in a study of response to subunit inactivated influenza vaccine. TCRdb re-derived calls from the RT-PCR reads in MiXCR, one entry per CDR3 protein. The top ten hold approximately 11% of the sample, which has about 570,000 distinct CDR3 sequences, 10% to 12% seen once. Separately, the same data were catalogued under a study of T cells expressing NK-cell markers.

Sequencing used PBMCs from blood, obtained on the day of vaccination. The receptors here all came from a man aged 45-65 years who received an inactivated influenza vaccine. Each CDR3 is given with its conserved first and last residue. The D gene is left open where the match is weak. Rows give clone size only sometimes, using once, few, many, or a class for an expanded clone.

TRBV6-1	NA	TRBJ2-7	NA	TGTGCCAGCAGGAACACGGGCCACTCCTACGAGCAGTACTTC	CASRNTGHSYEQYF
TRBV6-5	NA	TRBJ2-1	NA	TGTGCCAGCAGTTACGTAGGGGCCTCGTTCGATGAGCAGTTCTTC	CASSYVGASFDEQFF
TRBV12-3/TRBV12-4	few	TRBJ2-5	TRBD2	TGTGCCAGCAGTTTAAATTTTGCTAGCGGGGACGGGACCCAGTACTTC	CASSLNFASGDGTQYF
TRBV20-1	NA	TRBJ2-1	NA	TGCAGTGCCGATGGAAACTTGAACAATGAGCAGTTCTTC	CSADGNLNNEQFF
TRBV27	many	TRBJ2-7	TRBD2	TGTGCCAGCAGTTTATCGACTAGCGGGAGTTACGAGCAGTACTTC	CASSLSTSGSYEQYF
TRBV9	few	TRBJ2-7	NA	TGTGCCAGCAGCGTAGCTGCGGACACAACCACCTACGAGCAGTACTTC	CASSVAADTTTYEQYF
TRBV3-1	once	TRBJ2-1	NA	TGTGCCAGCAGCCAAGCTAGCGTCAATGAGCAGTTCTTC	CASSQASVNEQFF
TRBV19	few	TRBJ2-7	NA	TGTGCCAGTAGTTCCAACCACAGGGTTTTGACCTACGAGCAGTACTTC	CASSSNHRVLTYEQYF
TRBV29-1	few	TRBJ1-4	NA	TGCAGCGCATACAGGGACGCTAATGAAAAACTGTTTTTT	CSAYRDANEKLFF
TRBV3-1	many	TRBJ2-1	NA	TGTGCCAGCAGCCAAGATGGTCGGAATGAGCAGTTCTTC	CASSQDGRNEQFF
TRBV5-1	few	TRBJ2-1	TRBD2	TGCGCCAGCACGAAGGGAGCGGGGGGTCGAAATGAGCAGTTCTTC	CASTKGAGGRNEQFF
TRBV2	few	TRBJ2-2	NA	TGTGCCAGCAGTGAAGCTACAGAAACCGGGGAGCTGTTTTTT	CASSEATETGELFF
TRBV6-2/TRBV6-3	once	TRBJ2-5	NA	TGTGCCACCCGGACATTTCAAGAGACCCAGTACTTC	CATRTFQETQYF
TRBV7-2	many	TRBJ1-6	NA	TGTGCCAGCAGCTTAGATTCGGGGGCAAGGTCACCCCTCCACTTT	CASSLDSGARSPLHF
TRBV27	many	TRBJ2-7	NA	TGTGCCAGCAGGGATCGGGTCTCCTACGAGCAGTACTTC	CASRDRVSYEQYF
TRBV10-3	many	TRBJ1-2	TRBD1	TGTGCCATCAGGGGGACAGATAACTATGGCTACACCTTC	CAIRGTDNYGYTF
TRBV19	few	TRBJ2-6	NA	TGTGCCAGTAGAACTGGGGCCAACGTCCTGACTTTC	CASRTGANVLTF
TRBV28	few	TRBJ2-1	TRBD1	TGTGCCAGCAGACCTAGGGGACAGGGGTACAATGAGCAGTTCTTC	CASRPRGQGYNEQFF
TRBV7-9	few	TRBJ2-7	TRBD1	TGTGCCAGCAGCTTCGGACAGGCCTCCTACGAGCAGTACTTC	CASSFGQASYEQYF
TRBV6-6	few	TRBJ1-1	NA	TGTGCCAGCAGTTACTCGGGGGAGTCGGCTTTCTTT	CASSYSGESAFF
TRBV7-9	many	TRBJ1-1	NA	TGTGCCAGCAGTCGAGAACCGAACACTGAAGCTTTCTTT	CASSREPNTEAFF
TRBV12-3/TRBV12-4	once	TRBJ2-7	TRBD2	TGTGCCAGCAAAACTAGCGGGGGGCCCTACGAGCAGTACTTC	CASKTSGGPYEQYF
TRBV12-3/TRBV12-4	many	TRBJ1-1	NA	TGTGCCAGCGCAGCAGCCACTGAAGCTTTCTTT	CASAAATEAFF
TRBV2	NA	TRBJ2-5	NA	TGTGCCAGCAGTGAACTCGGTGCAGGGCAAGAGACCCAGTACTTC	CASSELGAGQETQYF
TRBV4-1	few	TRBJ2-3	TRBD2	TGCGCCAGCAGCCTACGGGACTACACAGATACGCAGTATTTT	CASSLRDYTDTQYF
TRBV7-9	few	TRBJ1-2	NA	TGTGCCAGCAGCGCCGGGACAAAATCCCTCTATGGCTACACCTTC	CASSAGTKSLYGYTF
TRBV20-1	many	TRBJ2-2	TRBD1	TGCAGTGCTGCGGGACAGGGAAAAAACACCGGGGAGCTGTTTTTT	CSAAGQGKNTGELFF
TRBV12-3/TRBV12-4	few	TRBJ2-7	TRBD2	TGTGCCAGCAGAGCTAGCGGGAGTAGGTCAGACGAGCAGTACTTC	CASRASGSRSDEQYF
TRBV6-4	few	TRBJ2-1	NA	TGTGCCAGCAGTGACTCGCCTAGCTCTACCGACTTC	CASSDSPSSTDF
TRBV3-1	few	TRBJ2-1	TRBD1	TGTGCCAGCAGCCGCCGAGGGGGATTGACAGGGGATGAGCAGTTCTTC	CASSRRGGLTGDEQFF